The sequence of this T cell receptor beta chain was determined in a study of monozygotic twins with inflammatory bowel disease. Blood was drawn once per donor, and each sample measured about 2.3 ml. From whole blood, total RNA was isolated without any sorting of T cells. CDR1 SGHRS and CDR2 YFSETQ come from the germline V gene. The CDR3 covers 16 residues. Investigators made cDNA in eight separate reactions per sample. Incorporation of UMIs carrying a 6-nucleotide sample barcode was performed by template switching. TCRdb reprocessed the 5' RACE reads, with one entry per CDR3 protein and no DNA. The listing contains under 350,000 distinct CDR3 sequences.

This rearrangement joins TRBV5-1 to TRBJ1-4; checking the TCRdb D call of TRBD1 is not possible without DNA. What was sequenced was blood. This TCR came from a human donor with ulcerative colitis or Crohn's disease, or a healthy co-twin of an affected twin (not recorded which). Here the CDR3 reads CASSEFTGIRNEKLFF.